One and the same sample provided the 19 T cell receptor beta chains below, sequenced in a study of blood T cells in healthy people across ages. Combining a sample-barcoded 5' primer with a J-beta primer mix, a second PCR ran for about 7 to 11 cycles. Each CDR3 protein gets one entry after TCRdb re-called the 5' RACE reads with MiXCR. The data hold about 1.6 million distinct CDR3 sequences, with about 35% observed a single time. Sequenced sample: blood. The receptor source for this set is a woman aged 30 to 39 in good health.

In regard to this clonotype: Relative to the germline gene, one junction end is altered; a read error may explain this. This chain joins TRBV9 and TRBJ2-7; a possible D gene is TRBD2 (6 bases). The CDR3 length is 15 residues. The germline V gene has CDR1 SGDLS and CDR2 YYNGEE. The CDR3 sequence: CASSVAGLAPYVQYF. The CDR3 DNA sequence: TGTGCCAGCAGCGTCGCGGGGCTAGCCCCCTACGTGCAGTACTTC.

This chain uses TRBV29-1 with TRBJ2-2; no clear D gene. CDR3 length: 13 amino acids. Germline V gene sequence: CDR1 SQVTM, CDR2 ANQGSEA. V was trimmed by 8 bases and J by 3 bases, leaving 13 bases between them. CDR3 sequence: CSTSSGDTGELFF. As DNA, the CDR3 is TGCAGCACCTCAAGTGGGGACACCGGGGAGCTGTTTTTT.

This clonotype was counted at least ten times. The chain has TRBV9 and TRBJ2-5; the D is unclear. The CDR3 is 13 residues long. CDR1 is SGDLS and CDR2 is YYNGEE in the germline V gene. V lost 0 bases to trimming and J lost 2 bases, with 5 bases between them. CDR3 in amino acids: CASSVAGQETQYF. The CDR3 coding sequence is TGTGCCAGCAGCGTAGCAGGACAAGAGACCCAGTACTTC.

A few counts support this clonotype. V and J are TRBV20-1 and TRBJ2-7, with TRBD2 identical over 12 bases. Germline V CDR1 and CDR2: DFQATT, SNEGSKA (reference sequence). Unmatched junction bases numbered 5, after V lost 5 bases and J lost 3 bases. The CDR3 has 14 amino acids. The CDR3 protein is CSAPRTSGDYEQYF. CDR3 sequence (DNA): TGCAGTGCTCCTCGGACTAGCGGGGACTACGAGCAGTACTTC.

With regard to this clonotype: A much bigger clone sits one base away, suggesting this may be a read error. V and J are TRBV20-1 and TRBJ2-1; no firm D call. Germline V gives CDR1 DFQATT, CDR2 SNEGSKA (reference sequence). The ends were cut back, 0 bases at V and 6 bases at J, with 12 bases in the middle. The CDR3 loop spans 14 amino acids. This CDR3 reads CSARDLSACNEQFF. CDR3 DNA sequence: TGCAGTGCTAGAGATCTGTCCGCCTGCAATGAGCAGTTCTTC.

V usage is TRBV7-8 and J usage is TRBJ2-7; unclear D gene. The V end lost 6 bases, the J end lost 2 bases, and 17 bases lay between the germline ends. The CDR3 is 15 amino acids. Germline values: CDR1 SGHVS, CDR2 FQNEAQ. The CDR3 loop is CASSPTAGATYEQYF. CDR3 in DNA: TGTGCCAGCAGTCCTACGGCAGGAGCCACCTACGAGCAGTACTTC.

The chain carries TRBV4-1 and TRBJ2-1, with 15 positions matching TRBD2. This CDR3 is 17 amino acids long. J was trimmed by 6 bases and V by 0 bases; bases with no gene match: 3. The germline V gene encodes CDR1 MGHRA and CDR2 YSYEKL. CDR3 loop: CASSQEGTSGGSNEQFF. The CDR3 nucleotides read TGCGCCAGCAGCCAAGAAGGGACTAGCGGGGGGTCCAATGAGCAGTTCTTC.

The chain links TRBV10-3 to TRBJ2-2; a weak D match, TRBD2 (5 bases). CDR3 size: 14 residues. Between the trimmed V and J ends, which lost 6 bases and 4 bases, there was a span of 12 bases. In germline, CDR1 is ENHRY, CDR2 SYGVKD. The CDR3 loop reads CAIRGAQTTGELFF. For the CDR3, the DNA is TGTGCCATCAGGGGAGCGCAGACCACCGGGGAGCTGTTTTTT.

This rearrangement joins TRBV6-2 or TRBV6-3 to TRBJ2-7; no reliable D call. Germline CDR1 is MNHEY and CDR2 is SVGEGT. Trimming left V 5 bases short and J 0 bases short, with 14 bases between. This CDR3 comprises 15 residues. As DNA, the CDR3 is TGTGCCAGCAGTCGCGCCGGCGGCCTCTCCTACGAGCAGTACTTC. It specifies CASSRAGGLSYEQYF.

To note about this clonotype: A much larger clone is a single base away; this may be a read error. The chain recombines TRBV29-1 with TRBJ2-1; TRBD2 might be the D (5 bases). Germline-derived CDR1 and CDR2 are SQVTM and ANQGSEA. The CDR3 is 13 residues long. This CDR3 is CSIEGGRGNEQFF. The CDR3 DNA reads TGCAGCATTGAGGGTGGGAGAGGCAATGAGCAGTTCTTC.

This clonotype was seen only a few times. The CDR3 loop is CASSGQGLWDEQYF. CDR3 bases: TGCGCCAGCAGCGGACAGGGCCTGTGGGACGAGCAGTACTTC. The chain joins TRBV5-1 to TRBJ2-7, with 8 nucleotides matching TRBD1. V dropped 4 bases and J dropped 5; count of bases not matched to a gene: 8. The CDR3 contains 14 residues. Germline-derived CDR1 and CDR2 are SGHRS and YFSETQ.

In this sample, this clonotype turned up many times. The chain carries TRBV7-9 and TRBJ2-5, with unresolved D. V gave up 5 bases and J gave up 5 bases, with 9 bases separating them. This CDR3 has 12 amino acids. The germline V gene has CDR1 SEHNR and CDR2 FQNEAQ (reference sequence). The CDR3, as DNA: TGTGCCAGCAGCCTCCCCCCGGAGACCCAGTACTTC. Amino acids: CASSLPPETQYF. Full variable domain (rest looked up from reference TRBV7-9 and TRBJ2-5): DTGVSQNPRHKITKRGQNVTFRCDPISEHNRLYWYRQTLGQGPEFLTYFQNEAQLEKSRLLSDRFSAERPKGSFSTLEIQRTEQGDSAMYLCASSLPPETQYFGPGTRLLVL.

This chain joins TRBV7-9 and TRBJ2-3, with 8 bases that match TRBD2. Germline V lookup: CDR1 SEHNR, CDR2 FQNEAQ (reference sequence). V lost 1 base and J lost 2; bases outside the gene matches: 8. The CDR3 contains 17 residues. CDR3 residues: CASSLVASGGPTDTQYF. The CDR3 nucleotides are TGTGCCAGCAGCTTAGTGGCCAGCGGGGGCCCCACAGATACGCAGTATTTT.

On this clonotype itself: A much larger clone differs by one base, so this may be a read error. The chain combines TRBV4-1 with TRBJ2-5; D is unclear. The CDR3 totals 15 residues. Trimming removed 1 base at V and 2 bases at J, with 11 bases between. Looked up from germline, CDR1 is MGHRA and CDR2 is YSYEKL. CDR3 in DNA: TGCGCCAGCAGCCAAGGTATTAGTTATCAAGAGACCCAGTACTTC. Encoded protein: CASSQGISYQETQYF.

V gene TRBV4-2 combines with J gene TRBJ2-1, with D perhaps assigned TRBD1 or TRBD2 (5 bases each). The CDR3 length is 13 residues. CDR1 is LGHNA and CDR2 is YNFKEQ in the germline V gene. Trimming shortened V by 3 bases and J by 9 bases, and 12 bases separated the two germline ends. CDR3 residues: CASSQGDASEQFF. DNA of the CDR3: TGTGCCAGCAGCCAGGGGGACGCAAGTGAGCAGTTCTTC.

The chain joins TRBV5-1 to TRBJ2-2, with D hard to call. The CDR3 contains 16 residues. Trimming removed 4 bases from V and 0 bases from J, with 13 bases in between. Per the germline V gene, CDR1 is SGHRS and CDR2 is YFSETQ. CDR3 amino acids: CASSLWAGANTGELFF. In nucleotides, the CDR3 is TGCGCCAGCAGCCTCTGGGCAGGAGCGAACACCGGGGAGCTGTTTTTT.

This clonotype was observed a few times. This chain links TRBV7-6 with TRBJ2-7; D is ambiguous. The CDR3 totals 12 residues. Germline CDR1 reads SGHVS; CDR2 reads FNYEAQ. The V end was cut by 4 bases, the J end by 2 bases, with 6 bases between. As DNA, the CDR3 is TGTGCCAGCAGCTCACAAGCCTACGAGCAGTACTTC. This sequence encodes CASSSQAYEQYF.

V usage is TRBV6-1 and J usage is TRBJ1-2, with TRBD1 matching 9 bases. The CDR3 covers 14 residues. Per germline, CDR1 MNHNS and CDR2 SASEGT. V shed 2 bases and J 4 bases; nucleotides not matched to a gene: 2. CDR3 sequence: CASSERDRAYGYTF. The CDR3 coding sequence is TGTGCCAGCAGTGAACGGGACAGGGCCTATGGCTACACCTTC.

This clonotype was counted between two and nine times. CDR3 in amino acids: CSAPLGEGKGNQPQHF. The DNA of the CDR3 is TGCAGTGCTCCCCTAGGAGAAGGGAAGGGCAATCAGCCCCAGCATTTT. V is TRBV20-1 and J is TRBJ1-5; no firm D call. The V gene's germline CDR1 is DFQATT and CDR2 SNEGSKA (reference sequence). The CDR3 runs 16 residues. The germline V and J ends were trimmed by 5 bases and 2 bases, with 19 bases remaining between them.